This T cell receptor (beta chain) appears in the sequencing data of a study of identical twins. The table lists this clonotype with a few counts. This CDR3 contains 16 residues. Trimming took 8 bases from V and 1 from J, leaving 16 bases between them. In germline, CDR1 is KGHDR, CDR2 SFDVKD. TCRdb re-called the 5' RACE reads with MiXCR, one entry per CDR3 protein. The repertoire holds about 720,000 distinct CDR3 sequences, with 15% to 20% as singletons. These data also formed part of another study, on T cells expressing NK-cell markers. According to that study: Investigators obtained TCR beta repertoires from sorted CD3+CD56+NKG2C+, CD3+CD56+NKG2C- and CD3+CD56-NKG2C+ T cells. Seven of the eight sequenced donors were HCMV-seropositive; one was seronegative.

The specimen was PBMCs. The chain is built from TRBV24-1 and TRBJ2-2, with a weak D call TRBD1 (5 bases). This receptor was identified in a woman between 18 and 29 years old in good health. CDR3 in DNA: TGTGCCACCACCAAACGACCAGGGAAGAACACCGGGGAGCTGTTTTTT. This gives the protein CATTKRPGKNTGELFF.